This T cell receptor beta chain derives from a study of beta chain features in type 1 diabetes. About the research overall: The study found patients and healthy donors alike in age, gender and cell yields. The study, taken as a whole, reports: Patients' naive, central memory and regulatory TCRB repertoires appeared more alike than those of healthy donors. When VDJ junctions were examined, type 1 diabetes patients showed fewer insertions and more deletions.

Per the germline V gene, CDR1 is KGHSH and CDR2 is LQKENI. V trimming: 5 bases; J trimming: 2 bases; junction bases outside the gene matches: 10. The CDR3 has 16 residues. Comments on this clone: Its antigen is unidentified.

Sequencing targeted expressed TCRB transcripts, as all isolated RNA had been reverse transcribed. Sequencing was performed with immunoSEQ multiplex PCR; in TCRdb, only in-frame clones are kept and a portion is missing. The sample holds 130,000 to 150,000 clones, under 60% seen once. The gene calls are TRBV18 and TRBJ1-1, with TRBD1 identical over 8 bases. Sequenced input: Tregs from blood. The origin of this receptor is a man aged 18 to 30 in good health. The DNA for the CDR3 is TGTGCCAGCTCAGGACAGGGAGGCCCAAGAAACACTGAAGCTTTCTTT. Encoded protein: CASSGQGGPRNTEAFF.